This TCR beta chain was identified in a study of CD8+CD57+ T cells in acquired aplastic anemia. The germline V gene has CDR1 LGHNT and CDR2 FRNRAP. Trimming removed 3 bases at V and 8 bases at J, with 8 bases between. This CDR3 contains 12 residues. It was patients with CD8+CD57+ cell expansion by flow cytometry who were chosen for sequencing. TCR beta VDJ and CDR3 were profiled, and genomic DNA was the template. TCRdb fed the reads into MiXCR, producing one record per CDR3 protein. The table lists roughly 220,000 distinct CDR3 sequences, less than 75% of them singletons. This clonotype was seen repeatedly, ten times or more.

The rearrangement uses TRBV12-5 and TRBJ1-3; D is ambiguous. Sequencing used sorted CD4+, CD8+, or CD8+CD57+ T cells (not recorded which) from PBMCs. This TCR was recovered from a human donor with aplastic anemia. The chain's CDR3 is CASGFSVDTIYF. Here the CDR3 DNA reads TGTGCTAGTGGTTTTAGTGTTGACACCATATATTTT. The complete variable domain, with remaining parts taken from reference TRBV12-5 and TRBJ1-3, reads DARVTQTPRHKVTEMGQEVTMRCQPILGHNTVFWYRQTMMQGLELLAYFRNRAPLDDSGMPKDRFSAEMPDATLATLKIQPSEPRDSAVYFCASGFSVDTIYFGEGSWLTVV.